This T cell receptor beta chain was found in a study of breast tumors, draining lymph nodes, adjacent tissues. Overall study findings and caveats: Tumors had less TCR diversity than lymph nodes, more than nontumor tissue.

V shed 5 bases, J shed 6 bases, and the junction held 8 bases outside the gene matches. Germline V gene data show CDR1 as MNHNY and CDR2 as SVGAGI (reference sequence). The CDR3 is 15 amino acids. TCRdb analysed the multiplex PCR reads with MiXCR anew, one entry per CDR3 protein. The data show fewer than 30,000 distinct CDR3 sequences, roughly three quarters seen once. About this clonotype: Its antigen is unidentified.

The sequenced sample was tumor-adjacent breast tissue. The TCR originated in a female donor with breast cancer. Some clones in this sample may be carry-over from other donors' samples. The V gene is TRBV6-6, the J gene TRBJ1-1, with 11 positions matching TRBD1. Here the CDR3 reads CASSQSDRGRSEAFF. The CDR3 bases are TGTGCCAGCAGTCAATCGGACAGGGGGCGGTCTGAAGCTTTCTTT.